This T cell receptor beta chain was identified in a study of blood T cell repertoires in COVID-19. As for the study in general: Nucleic acid was either cDNA or gDNA, and it came from T cells, B-cell-depleted T cells, or PBMCs.

Germline CDR1 reads MNHEY; CDR2 reads SMNVEV (reference sequence). V shed 6 bases and J shed 8 bases, with 16 bases lying between them. The CDR3 extends over 13 amino acids. In the authors' methods: Reference gene primer amplification yielded estimated nucleated cell counts. Here immunoSEQ multiplex PCR was the method, and the copy in TCRdb shows in-frame clones only, minus some. That table supplies the V and J calls and clone size; D and trimming were determined from the DNA. The sample has roughly 130,000 clones, around 80% seen once. This receptor was taken from a man aged 55 to 69 with acute or convalescent COVID-19. The sample was peripheral blood. The V gene is TRBV27, the J gene TRBJ1-2; TRBD1 might be the D (6 bases). In nucleotides, the CDR3 is TGTGCCAGCAGCCCACAGGGTACGCGGGGCTACACCTTC. It yields the protein CASSPQGTRGYTF.